This T cell receptor (beta chain) is drawn from a study of OX40 agonist ivuxolimab in advanced cancers. About the research overall: A history of anti-PD-1, anti-PD-L1 or anti-CTLA-4 therapy was acceptable, and approximately 41% had some. Study results and caveats: Clonal expansion from baseline to week 6 occurred in both CD4+ and CD8+ T cells. CD4+ T cells averaged fewer expanded clones than CD8+ T cells.

Systemic immunosuppression or a history of autoimmune disease excluded patients. Only in-frame clones appear in the TCRdb table, and some are missing; sequencing was by immunoSEQ multiplex PCR. The data hold roughly 18,000 clones, with around two thirds observed a single time. Worth noting for this clone: Its antigen is not identified.

Source: CD4+ or CD8+ T cells sorted from blood, taken in a trial of the OX40 agonist ivuxolimab. This clonotype was sampled from an adult with an advanced solid tumor such as melanoma, head and neck, liver or kidney cancer.

Here the CDR3 reads CASASGNTEAFF. The CDR3 bases are TGTGCCAGCGCCTCAGGGAACACTGAAGCTTTCTTT. The chain uses TRBV27 and TRBJ1-1; no clear D gene. CDR3 size: 12 residues. CDR1 is MNHEY and CDR2 is SMNVEV in the germline V gene (reference sequence). The V end was cut by 8 bases, the J end by 1 base, with 8 bases between.